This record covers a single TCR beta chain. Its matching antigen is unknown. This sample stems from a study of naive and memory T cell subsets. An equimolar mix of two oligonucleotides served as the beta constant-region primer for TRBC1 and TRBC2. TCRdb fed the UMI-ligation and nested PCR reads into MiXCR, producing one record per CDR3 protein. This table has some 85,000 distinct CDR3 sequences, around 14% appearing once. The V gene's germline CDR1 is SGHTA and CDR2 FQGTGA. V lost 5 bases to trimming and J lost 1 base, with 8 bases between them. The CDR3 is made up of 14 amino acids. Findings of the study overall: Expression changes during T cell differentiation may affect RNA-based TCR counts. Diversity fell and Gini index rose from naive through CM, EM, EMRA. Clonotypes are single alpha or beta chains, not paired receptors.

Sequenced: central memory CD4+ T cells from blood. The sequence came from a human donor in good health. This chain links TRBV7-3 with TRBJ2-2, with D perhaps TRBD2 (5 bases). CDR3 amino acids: CASSRTWNTGELFF. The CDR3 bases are TGTGCCAGCAGCAGGACTTGGAACACCGGGGAGCTGTTTTTT.